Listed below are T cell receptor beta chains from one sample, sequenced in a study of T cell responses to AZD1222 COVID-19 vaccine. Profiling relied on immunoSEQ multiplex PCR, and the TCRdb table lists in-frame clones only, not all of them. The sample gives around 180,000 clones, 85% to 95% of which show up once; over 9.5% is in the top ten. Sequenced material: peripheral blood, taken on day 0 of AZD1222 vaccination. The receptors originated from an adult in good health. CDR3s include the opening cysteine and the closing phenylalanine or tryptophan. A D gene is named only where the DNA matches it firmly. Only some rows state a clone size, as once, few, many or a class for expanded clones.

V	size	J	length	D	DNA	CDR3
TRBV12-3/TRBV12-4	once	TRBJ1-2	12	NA	TGTGCCAGCAGTCTCGCTCGGGGAGGCTACACCTTC	CASSLARGGYTF
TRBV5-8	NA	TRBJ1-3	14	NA	TGTGCCAGCAGCTTCCCCAGGCGGGAAAACACCATATATTTT	CASSFPRRENTIYF
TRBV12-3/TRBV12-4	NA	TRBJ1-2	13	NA	TGTGCCAGCAGTGAGTCCGGACGGCTATCGGACACCTTC	CASSESGRLSDTF
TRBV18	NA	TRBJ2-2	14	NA	TGTGCCAGCTCTCGTGACCGGAACACCGGGGAGCTGTTTTTT	CASSRDRNTGELFF
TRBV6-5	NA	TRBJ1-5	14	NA	TGTGCCAGCCGGGACGGACTTAGCAATCAGCCCCAGCATTTT	CASRDGLSNQPQHF
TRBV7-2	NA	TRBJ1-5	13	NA	TGTGCCAGCAGCTTAGTAGGCGGTCAGCCCCAGCATTTT	CASSLVGGQPQHF
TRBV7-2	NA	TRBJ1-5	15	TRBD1	TGTGCCAGCAGCTTCGACAGGGGGAGCAATCAGCCCCAGCATTTT	CASSFDRGSNQPQHF
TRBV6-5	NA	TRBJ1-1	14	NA	TGTGCCAGCAGTCCTAGGTATGGGGCAACTGAAGCTTTCTTT	CASSPRYGATEAFF
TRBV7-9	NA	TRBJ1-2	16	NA	TGTGCCAGCAGCTTCTCAGGCCCTACTTCAAACTATGGCTACACCTTC	CASSFSGPTSNYGYTF
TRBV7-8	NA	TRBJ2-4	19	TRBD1	TGTGCCAGCAGCTTAATAAACTCCGGACAGGGAAGGACGGGAAACATTCAGTACTTC	CASSLINSGQGRTGNIQYF
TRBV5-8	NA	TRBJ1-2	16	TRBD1	TGTGCCAGCAGCTTGGCCTGGGACAGGGGAGACTATGGCTACACCTTC	CASSLAWDRGDYGYTF
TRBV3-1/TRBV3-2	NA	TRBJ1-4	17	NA	TGTGCCAGCAGCTGGGGGACCGATTCACCAACTAATGAAAAACTGTTTTTT	CASSWGTDSPTNEKLFF
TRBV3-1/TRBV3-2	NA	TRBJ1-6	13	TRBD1	TGTGCCAGCAGACAGGGGCTGGAATCACCCCTCCACTTT	CASRQGLESPLHF
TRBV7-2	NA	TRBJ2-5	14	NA	TGTGCCAGCAGTTTCCGTCCAGGGAGAGAGACCCAGTACTTC	CASSFRPGRETQYF
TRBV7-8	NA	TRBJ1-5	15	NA	TGTGCCAGCAGCCGTATCCGATTTAGCAATCAGCCCCAGCATTTT	CASSRIRFSNQPQHF
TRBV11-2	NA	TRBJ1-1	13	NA	TGTGCCAGCAGCTGGGCCCTGAACACTGAAGCTTTCTTT	CASSWALNTEAFF
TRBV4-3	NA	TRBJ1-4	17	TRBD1	TGCGCCAGCAGCCTGCTCGGGACAGGGGATCTTCGTGAAAAACTGTTTTTT	CASSLLGTGDLREKLFF
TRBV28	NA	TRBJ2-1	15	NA	TGTGCCAGCACCCCTGGGGCGTCCTCCTACAATGAGCAGTTCTTC	CASTPGASSYNEQFF
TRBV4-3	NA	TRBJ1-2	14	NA	TGCGCCAGCAGCCAAGTTGGGGGGGTGGCAGGCTACACCTTC	CASSQVGGVAGYTF
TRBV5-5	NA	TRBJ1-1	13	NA	TGTGCCAGCAGCTTGGAAAGGGGGACTGAAGCTTTCTTT	CASSLERGTEAFF
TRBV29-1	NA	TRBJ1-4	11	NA	TGCAGCGTTGACCAGGGAGGAAAACTGTTTTTT	CSVDQGGKLFF
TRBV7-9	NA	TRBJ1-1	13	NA	TGTGCCAGCAGCTTAGGTGCAGGGCTTGAAGCTTTCTTT	CASSLGAGLEAFF
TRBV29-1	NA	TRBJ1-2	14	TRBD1	TGCAGCGTTGTACAAAATCGGGACAGTCATGGCTACACCTTC	CSVVQNRDSHGYTF
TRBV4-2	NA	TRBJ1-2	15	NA	TGTGCCAGCAGCCAAGATCGTATTGCCTACCCAGGCTACACCTTC	CASSQDRIAYPGYTF
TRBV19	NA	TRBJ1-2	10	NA	TGTGCCAGTAGTAATTATGGCTACACCTTC	CASSNYGYTF
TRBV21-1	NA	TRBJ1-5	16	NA	TGTGCCAGCAGCAAAGGAGGGAAAATTAGCAATCAGCCCCAGCATTTT	CASSKGGKISNQPQHF
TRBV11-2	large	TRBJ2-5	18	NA	TGTGCCAGCACCCTCCTCCGGTACTGGGGGTTGTACCAAGAGACCCAGTACTTC	CASTLLRYWGLYQETQYF
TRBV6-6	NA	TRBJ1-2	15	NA	TGTGCCAGCAGCTACTCCTTCCCCGAGTCCTATGGCTACACCTTC	CASSYSFPESYGYTF
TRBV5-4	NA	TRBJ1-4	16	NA	TGTGCCAGCAGCCGGGGGATAGGCCCGAGTGATGAAAAACTGTTTTTT	CASSRGIGPSDEKLFF
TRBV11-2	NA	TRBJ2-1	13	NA	TGTGCCAGCAGCATAATGAACTACAATGAGCAGTTCTTC	CASSIMNYNEQFF
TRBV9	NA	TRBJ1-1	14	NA	TGTGCCAGCAGCGCGGGACGCCGTAACACTGAAGCTTTCTTT	CASSAGRRNTEAFF
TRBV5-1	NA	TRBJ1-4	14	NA	TGCGCCAGCAGCTTGGGTGATTTTAATGAAAAACTGTTTTTT	CASSLGDFNEKLFF
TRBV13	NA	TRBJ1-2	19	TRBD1	TGTGCCAGCAGCTTTAACCCTCCGGGACAGGGAAGATCGACGTATGGCTACACCTTC	CASSFNPPGQGRSTYGYTF
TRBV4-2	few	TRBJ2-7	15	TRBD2	TGTGCCAGCAGCCCCCGCGAGGGAGGGCCCCACGAGCAGTACTTC	CASSPREGGPHEQYF
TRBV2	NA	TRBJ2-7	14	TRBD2	TGTGCCAGCAGTGCACCGGGAGGGATTTACGAGCAGTACTTC	CASSAPGGIYEQYF
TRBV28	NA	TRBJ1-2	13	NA	TGTGCCAGCAGTTTTCGGTCAGGCTATGGCTACACCTTC	CASSFRSGYGYTF
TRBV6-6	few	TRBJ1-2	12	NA	TGTGCCAGCAGGGCAGGAGGCTATGGCTACACCTTC	CASRAGGYGYTF
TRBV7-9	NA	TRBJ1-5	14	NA	TGTGCCAGCAGCTTGGGAAATAGCAATCAGCCCCAGCATTTT	CASSLGNSNQPQHF
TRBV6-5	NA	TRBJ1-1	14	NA	TGTGCCAGCAGAATATTATCGTTCGACACTGAAGCTTTCTTT	CASRILSFDTEAFF
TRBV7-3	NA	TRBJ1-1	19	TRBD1	TGTGCCAGCAGCTTAACCCCAGGACAGGTCGCCCTCGTGAACACTGAAGCTTTCTTT	CASSLTPGQVALVNTEAFF
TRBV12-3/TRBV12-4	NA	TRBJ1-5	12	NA	TGTGCCAGCAGTTTAATGGCTACGCCCCAGCATTTT	CASSLMATPQHF
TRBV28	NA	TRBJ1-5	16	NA	TGTGCCAGCAGTAGTCAGGGACGGGGGAGCAATCAGCCCCAGCATTTT	CASSSQGRGSNQPQHF
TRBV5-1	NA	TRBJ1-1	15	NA	TGCGCCAGCAGCTTGGCCCCGATGTCAAAGAGGGGAGCTTTCTTT	CASSLAPMSKRGAFF
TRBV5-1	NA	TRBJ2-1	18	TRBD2	TGCGCCAGCAGCTTGCCAGGGCGACTAGCGGGAATCTACAATGAGCAGTTCTTC	CASSLPGRLAGIYNEQFF
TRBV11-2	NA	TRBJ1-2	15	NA	TGTGCCAGCAGCTTAGACCAGACGCGTACGGGGGGCTACACCTTC	CASSLDQTRTGGYTF
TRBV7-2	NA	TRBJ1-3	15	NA	TGTGCCAGCAGCCGGACGGGAGACTCTGGAAACACCATATATTTT	CASSRTGDSGNTIYF
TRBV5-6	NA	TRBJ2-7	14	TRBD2	TGTGCCAGCAGCTTCCGTAGCGGGAGGGACGAGCAGTACTTC	CASSFRSGRDEQYF
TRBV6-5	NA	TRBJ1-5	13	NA	TGTGCCAGCAGCCTTTACCTTCGACAGCCCCAGCATTTT	CASSLYLRQPQHF
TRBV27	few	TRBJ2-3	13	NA	TGTGCCAGCGGGATTAGAAACACAGATACGCAGTATTTT	CASGIRNTDTQYF
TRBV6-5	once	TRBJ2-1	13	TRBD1	TGTGCCAGCAGGACAGGGAATCCCAATGAGCAGTTCTTC	CASRTGNPNEQFF
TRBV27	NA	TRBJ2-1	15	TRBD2	TGTGCCAGCAGTCTAAGCGGGAGGGCCTCGAATGAGCAGTTCTTC	CASSLSGRASNEQFF
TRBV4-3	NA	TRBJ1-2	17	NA	TGCGCCAGCAGCCAAGATCGTCGGGGGGGCCCTAACTATGGCTACACCTTC	CASSQDRRGGPNYGYTF
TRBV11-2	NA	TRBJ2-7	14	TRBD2	TGTGCCAGCAGCTCAGTAGCGGGAACGATTGAGCAGTACTTC	CASSSVAGTIEQYF
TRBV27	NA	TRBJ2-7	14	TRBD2	TGTGCCAGCAGTTTATCGGGAGGGCCGGGCGAGCAGTACTTC	CASSLSGGPGEQYF
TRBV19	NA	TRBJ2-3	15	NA	TGTGCCAGTAGTGGGAGGACAGGAACCCGGGATACGCAGTATTTT	CASSGRTGTRDTQYF
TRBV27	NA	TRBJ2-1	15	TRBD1	TGTGCCAGCAGCCGGGGACAGGGGGCCTACAATGAGCAGTTCTTC	CASSRGQGAYNEQFF
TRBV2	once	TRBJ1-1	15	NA	TGTGCCAGCAGTGTAGTCGAGACTATTGTCACTGAAGCTTTCTTT	CASSVVETIVTEAFF